This record looks at one T cell receptor (beta chain) sequence and its context. Which antigen it targets is not known. No quality values exist for individual bases; no much larger clone is one base distant. This sample was taken from a study of T cells in Graves' hyperthyroidism and ophthalmopathy (dated by TCRdb to between 2019 and 2020). Broadly, across the study: Peripheral blood was collected at initial diagnosis, before any treatment. To identify distinguishing TCR V-J signatures, a discovery cohort of 90 to 100 patients was used, comprising approximately 40 with Graves' ophthalmopathy and around 60 with stable Graves' hyperthyroidism. Prospective prediction of ophthalmopathy was tested in an independent validation cohort consisting of 18 to 20 hyperthyroidism patients and about 17 patients who later progressed to ophthalmopathy. For training and testing, the 100 or so patients in the discovery cohort were randomly divided in a 7:3 ratio. The study also compared thyroid tissue and blood T-cell repertoires from about six Graves' hyperthyroidism patients. After sampling, hyperthyroidism patients received methimazole starting at 30 mg daily, and ophthalmopathy patients received high-dose intravenous methylprednisolone. The paper describes TCR Vbeta CDR3 sequencing of 120 to 150 peripheral blood samples, made up of some 42 ophthalmopathy patients, roughly 80 hyperthyroidism patients and some 17 progressor patients.

Overall study results and their limits: Sample size was not statistically predetermined, and investigators were not blinded to group allocation. In validation, the model predicted progression to ophthalmopathy with 65% to 71% sensitivity and around 72% specificity, a median of 6.5 months before onset. Blood samples also contained most of the expanded thyroid clonotypes (frequency above 0.001), which suggests that blood repertoires may reflect thyroid immune responses. In cross-validation, a model built on a 13 V-J signature told ophthalmopathy apart from stable hyperthyroidism with roughly 87% sensitivity and about 81% specificity, and in testing the same model reached 80%/75%.

Amplification of TCR beta CDR3 regions was carried out from RNA transcripts. The TCR CDR3 was subjected to a first round of RT-PCR using the HTBI primer set and the Qiagen OneStep RT-PCR kit. The libraries were constructed in a second round of multiplex PCR and then size-selected and purified. Libraries were sequenced paired-end with 100 bp reads on an Illumina HiSeq2000. Concerning the study's data processing: SOAPnuke was used to process the raw data, throwing out any read that contained adapters or uncalled bases, had a mean Phred below 15, or lacked an exact constant-primer or identifier match. High-quality paired reads were merged using COPE v1.2.5, and each unique nucleotide sequence was defined as a clonotype. MiTCR v1.1 was used to align clonotypes to the IMGT TRBV, TRBD and TRBJ reference segments. Analysis was restricted to V-J combinations with a frequency above 0.0001, which covered about 99% of repertoires. The TCS score was defined as F50 (clonal expansion) divided by E x V (chaos), with BLOSUM62-based TCRdist calculated between CDR3 peptides within each V-J. Welch's t-statistics and random forest reduced 514 V-J features to roughly 13, which were used in a naive Bayes classifier (R e1071). TCRdb reprocessed the public reads (quality trimming at Q25 with fastp, clone calling with MiXCR) and kept in-frame beta chains. Every entry covers one CDR3 protein and lists the most common genes and DNA from its rows. Here the V and J calls rest on TCRdb's processing, not on the authors' analysis. Across this sample there are about 350,000 distinct CDR3 sequences, with approximately 15% seen only once. The ten largest clones add up to about 22% of the sample.

Stable Graves' hyperthyroidism was defined as no progression to ophthalmopathy during 18 months of follow-up. The hyperthyroidism patients were between 18 and 65 years old and newly diagnosed, with a disease duration of less than 2 months. The study excluded patients with uncontrolled infections, other autoimmune diseases, pregnancy or lactation. Diagnoses were based on clinical symptoms, serum thyroxine and TRAb, thyroid ultrasound and orbital computed tomography. PBMCs were separated from about 10 ml of fresh peripheral blood using Ficoll-Paque density gradient centrifugation. Total RNA was extracted with Trizol reagent, and quality was checked on an Agilent 2100 Bioanalyzer. This sequence was found in a woman aged 25 to 45 with Graves' hyperthyroidism. The sample was blood.

In nucleotides, the sequence is TGCAGTGCTAGGGTTCCCCGCGTCGAGCAGTACTTC. Its amino acids are CSARVPRVEQYF. This chain is built from TRBV20-1 and TRBJ2-7, with no confidently assigned D gene. The junction carries 12 bases between V and J, which are trimmed by 3 bases and 6 bases respectively. The germline V gene (reference sequence) supplies CDR1 DFQATT and CDR2 SNEGSKA. The CDR3 covers 12 residues, taking in both the cysteine and the phenylalanine. The retained sequence is limited to the CDR3, 36 bases, with the frame set at the first base.